The rows below give T cell receptor beta chains drawn from one sample of a study of patients and donors after allogeneic stem cell transplantation. TCRdb used MiXCR to reprocess the RT-PCR reads, holding one entry per CDR3 protein. The table lists hundreds of thousands of distinct CDR3 sequences, 35% to 45% of them singletons. The sample consisted of blood, either unsorted or a sorted T cell fraction (not recorded which). These receptors originate from a human donor who was either an allogeneic HSCT recipient or a stem cell or donor lymphocyte infusion donor (not recorded which). It is not recorded whose cells these are; they may come from a transplant donor. The conserved cysteine and the conserved F or W are not part of the CDR3 here. Clone size appears in some rows only: once, few, many, or a class for an expanded clone.

V: TRBV9
size: few
CDR3: ASSVGGDQETQY

V: TRBV29-1
size: .
CDR3: SVRTESYEQY

V: TRBV20-1
size: .
CDR3: SATDSGGPQH

V: TRBV11-2
size: few
CDR3: ASSLRGSDGYT

V: TRBV7-2
size: .
CDR3: ASGRQGTNEKLF

V: TRBV3-1
size: .
CDR3: ASSQDRGNSPLH

V: TRBV29-1
size: .
CDR3: SCDHYNEQF

V: TRBV28
size: few
CDR3: ASSTPGQGEGKLF

V: TRBV7-3
size: few
CDR3: ASSLGQNNSPLH

V: TRBV5-5
size: .
CDR3: ASSPRVRESYEQY

V: TRBV5-6
size: few
CDR3: ASSLIVQYASDEQF

V: TRBV5-1
size: .
CDR3: ASGQESNYGYT

V: TRBV5-5
size: .
CDR3: ASSLENGELF

V: TRBV20-1
size: few
CDR3: SARQVEQKLF

V: TRBV11-2
size: .
CDR3: ASSLGLRLGYNSPLH

V: TRBV5-1
size: few
CDR3: ASSLGVGAVNEQF

V: TRBV19
size: few
CDR3: ASSREDSWGTEAF

V: TRBV28
size: .
CDR3: ASSPWTGDGSQETQY

V: TRBV6-5
size: .
CDR3: ASSIGGAVYEQY

V: TRBV20-1
size: few
CDR3: SAVMADSSNQPQH

V: TRBV27
size: .
CDR3: ASSPLWGDGNTIY

V: TRBV20-1
size: .
CDR3: SSTLEGQGASREQF

V: TRBV3-1
size: few
CDR3: ASSQDGQPANTGELF

V: TRBV7-9
size: .
CDR3: ASSFISSRLTEAF

V: TRBV30
size: .
CDR3: AWRGYGYT

V: TRBV12-3/TRBV12-4
size: few
CDR3: ASSLVSLSGYHGYT

V: TRBV5-6
size: .
CDR3: ASSLVTGRTEAF

V: TRBV15
size: .
CDR3: ATSRGGGTTGGSPLH

V: TRBV9
size: .
CDR3: ASSPTPPGQMNTEAF

V: TRBV5-1
size: .
CDR3: ASSLVGTQPSYEQY

V: TRBV7-2
size: few
CDR3: ASTPGRMNTEAF

V: TRBV12-3/TRBV12-4
size: few
CDR3: ASSKRTGVNTEAF

V: TRBV28
size: few
CDR3: ASSQNQGYLPLNYGYT

V: TRBV28
size: few
CDR3: ASSLYEGGQPQH

V: TRBV5-1
size: .
CDR3: ASSSNTGTNEQF

V: TRBV12-3/TRBV12-4
size: few
CDR3: ASSSGQGRETQY

V: TRBV12-3/TRBV12-4
size: few
CDR3: ASSSGTGGVHGYT

V: TRBV13
size: .
CDR3: ASSLGLRDALHGYT

V: TRBV30
size: .
CDR3: AWNREVGEKLF

V: TRBV15
size: once
CDR3: ATSRYGTGQETQY

V: TRBV6-1
size: .
CDR3: ASSERGSHGYT

V: TRBV5-1
size: .
CDR3: ASSLFTQETQY

V: TRBV11-1
size: .
CDR3: ASSWIGGDNYGYT

V: TRBV5-1
size: few
CDR3: ASSLEQGGSPLH

V: TRBV5-1
size: .
CDR3: ASSLAPVRNNSPLH

V: TRBV20-1
size: .
CDR3: SASSGPDSYEQY

V: TRBV12-3/TRBV12-4
size: .
CDR3: ASSLYQPALQY